The TCR beta chain described here comes from a study of identical twins. Germline-derived CDR1 and CDR2 are SGHDT and YYEEEE. CDR3 size: 15 residues. Trimming removed 1 base from V and 8 bases from J, with 16 bases in between. Study observations and caveats: Some out-of-frame alpha sequences were shared by twins, and these showed excess low generation probability.

Template switching added a universal primer binding site, and final cDNA carried unique molecular identifiers. TCRdb called the 5' RACE reads again in MiXCR, with one record for every CDR3 protein. This table holds around 570,000 distinct CDR3 sequences, nearly 10% found once. This clonotype has a handful of counts. The target antigen is unknown. The sample also formed part of further work on yellow fever vaccine responses in identical twins.

The sample comprised PBMCs. The chain recombines TRBV5-6 with TRBJ2-1; D gene uncertain. The receptor was isolated from a woman aged 18-29 years in good health. CDR3 sequence: CASSLMVGPLDEQFF. The CDR3 coding sequence is TGTGCCAGCAGCTTGATGGTCGGACCCCTGGATGAGCAGTTCTTC.